This entry concerns a single T cell receptor beta chain. Its antigen remains unknown. This sample was taken from a study of coeliac disease. Overall study findings and caveats: Lamina propria and intraepithelial cell fractions may contain each other's cells. Known gliadin-specific TRB sequences: about 55% of the 18 coeliac samples, only 1 of 6 controls. The authors judged this method unsuitable for unbiased gliadin-specific T cell detection. Largely private TRB repertoires meant most sequences were sample-unique.

Some clones are missing from TCRdb's copy, which holds only in-frame ones; the method was immunoSEQ multiplex PCR. The sample lists roughly 6,600 clones, roughly 65% occurring once. CDR3 length: 19 residues. J gave up 0 bases and V 6 bases, and 15 bases lay outside the gene matches. The germline V gene encodes CDR1 SNHLY and CDR2 FYNNEI. The V and J genes are TRBV2 and TRBJ1-3; TRBD1 matches 9 bases. The sequencing sample was made of lamina propria lymphocytes from the gut. This TCR came from a woman in her sixties or seventies with active celiac disease. CDR3 sequence (DNA): TGTGCCAGCAGAGACGGACAGGGGTCATTAACTCTCTCTGGAAACACCATATATTTT. As protein: CASRDGQGSLTLSGNTIYF.